Presented here are 30 T cell receptor beta chains from one specimen sequenced in a study of T cell clones after liver transplantation. The assay was immunoSEQ multiplex PCR, and TCRdb's table has in-frame clones only and misses some. The profile shows 45,000 to 60,000 clones, roughly nine tenths of them singletons. Sequences were derived from CD8+ T cells from blood, sampled 12 months after liver transplant. Receptors originate from a human patient who received a liver transplant. Some T cells may have originated in the graft donor.

The chain employs TRBV5-6 and TRBJ2-4, with a weak D call TRBD1 (6 bases). Germline V CDR1 and CDR2: SGHDT, YYEEEE. V lost 2 bases and J lost 2, with 14 bases in between. The length of the CDR3 is 16 residues. Written as DNA, the CDR3 is TGTGCCAGCAGCTTAACAGGGAGATTTCCCAAAAACATTCAGTACTTC. It encodes CASSLTGRFPKNIQYF.

This sequence joins TRBV18 and TRBJ1-2; 9 bases agree with TRBD1. V lost 5 bases and J lost 3; bases outside the gene matches: 7. Germline V gene lookup returns CDR1 KGHSH and CDR2 LQKENI. CDR3 length: 15 residues. CDR3 sequence reads: CASSTGQGTYYGYTF. The CDR3, as DNA: TGTGCCAGCTCAACAGGACAGGGGACCTACTATGGCTACACCTTC.

Here the CDR3 DNA reads TGTGCCAGCAGCTTAGAGGGGACAGTTAATGAAAAACTGTTTTTT. Translating it yields CASSLEGTVNEKLFF. The gene calls are TRBV7-9 and TRBJ1-4, with 7 nucleotides matching TRBD1. The V gene's germline CDR1 is SEHNR and CDR2 FQNEAQ (reference sequence). The trim removed 1 base at V and 4 bases at J, leaving 3 bases unmatched. The CDR3 length is 15 residues. Filled out from reference TRBV7-9 and TRBJ1-4, the complete variable domain reads DTGVSQNPRHKITKRGQNVTFRCDPISEHNRLYWYRQTLGQGPEFLTYFQNEAQLEKSRLLSDRFSAERPKGSFSTLEIQRTEQGDSAMYLCASSLEGTVNEKLFFGSGTQLSVL.

In its sample, this clone was seen once. The V gene is TRBV4-1, the J gene TRBJ2-7, with D tentatively TRBD1 (5 bases). V was shortened by 0 bases and J by 1 base, with 13 bases between the two germline ends. From germline, CDR1 is MGHRA and CDR2 YSYEKL. The CDR3 loop spans 16 amino acids. CDR3 amino acids: CASSQEWGRLSYEQYF. As DNA, the CDR3 is TGCGCCAGCAGCCAAGAATGGGGCCGTCTATCCTACGAGCAGTACTTC.

The chain combines TRBV19 with TRBJ1-1; the match to TRBD1 covers 12 bases. CDR1 and CDR2 (germline): LNHDA, SQIVND (reference sequence). CDR3 length equals 18 residues. V dropped 1 base and J dropped 5; count of bases not matched to a gene: 11. For the CDR3, the DNA is TGTGCCAGTAGTATAGGGGTCCCGGGACAGGGGGCGCGTACTGAAGCTTTCTTT. Encoded protein: CASSIGVPGQGARTEAFF.

This chain links TRBV18 with TRBJ2-2; no clear D gene. Germline loops: CDR1 KGHSH, CDR2 LQKENI. V was clipped by 10 bases and J by 3 bases, with 9 bases between them. The CDR3 sequence is 12 residues long. This CDR3 reads CATLTYTGELFF. CDR3 DNA: TGTGCCACCCTGACTTACACCGGGGAGCTGTTTTTT. The variable domain in full, with the rest retrieved from reference TRBV18 and TRBJ2-2, is NAGVMQNPRHLVRRRGQEARLRCSPMKGHSHVYWYRQLPEEGLKFMVYLQKENIIDESGMPKERFSAEFPKEGPSILRIQQVVRGDSAAYFCATLTYTGELFFGEGSRLTVL.

Here the CDR3 reads CAPGAPNTGELFF. DNA for the CDR3: TGTGCCCCCGGTGCGCCGAACACCGGGGAGCTGTTTTTT. The chain recombines TRBV7-9 with TRBJ2-2; D gene unclear. This CDR3 spans 13 amino acids. Per germline, CDR1 SEHNR and CDR2 FQNEAQ (reference sequence). V was pared by 11 bases and J by 0 bases, with 10 bases between.

The count of this clone is one. This rearrangement joins TRBV19 to TRBJ2-1; the D gene is possibly TRBD2 (6 bases). This CDR3 spans 14 amino acids. CDR1 LNHDA and CDR2 SQIVND come from the germline V gene (reference sequence). V was shortened by 3 bases and J by 6 bases, with 12 bases between the two germline ends. In DNA form, the CDR3 reads TGTGCCAGTAGTATGCATGACGGGAGCAATGAGCAGTTCTTC. This gives the protein CASSMHDGSNEQFF. The full variable domain, with the rest looked up from reference TRBV19 and TRBJ2-1, is DGGITQSPKYLFRKEGQNVTLSCEQNLNHDAMYWYRQDPGQGLRLIYYSQIVNDFQKGDIAEGYSVSREKKESFPLTVTSAQKNPTAFYLCASSMHDGSNEQFFGPGTRLTVL.

This clone was counted a single time. The rearrangement joins TRBV11-2 to TRBJ2-5; D possibly corresponds to TRBD2 (5 bases). Germline V gene sequence: CDR1 SGHAT, CDR2 FQNNGV. The V end was cut by 7 bases, the J end by 8 bases, with 23 bases between. The CDR3 is 15 amino acids. For the CDR3, the DNA is TGTGCCAGCATGCTTCCCCCCTCGACACGGGGAACCCAGTACTTC. Amino acids: CASMLPPSTRGTQYF.

The table lists this clone with a count of one. The chain has TRBV28 and TRBJ2-3; TRBD1 aligns across 7 bases. The germline V gene encodes CDR1 MDHEN and CDR2 SYDVKM. Trimming took 6 bases from V and 1 from J; bases not matched to a gene: 10. The CDR3 loop spans 16 amino acids. CDR3 in amino acids: CASSPGTAGGTDTQYF. The CDR3 DNA is TGTGCCAGCAGCCCAGGGACAGCCGGGGGCACAGATACGCAGTATTTT.

This chain links TRBV30 with TRBJ2-7, with a tentative D call TRBD2 (5 bases). Trimming left V 0 bases short and J 2 bases short, with 11 bases between. Germline-derived CDR1 and CDR2 are GTSNPN and SVGIG (reference sequence). CDR3 length equals 14 residues. DNA of the CDR3: TGTGCCTGGAGTGTAGGAGTGGGAGCCTACGAGCAGTACTTC. Translated, it gives CAWSVGVGAYEQYF.

This chain joins TRBV19 and TRBJ1-2; D unclear. Trimming took off 1 base at V and 4 bases at J, with 7 bases between the two ends. CDR3 length: 13 amino acids. CDR1 and CDR2 (germline): LNHDA, SQIVND (reference sequence). CDR3 sequence reads: CASSIGQIYGYTF. CDR3 nucleotides: TGTGCCAGTAGTATAGGGCAGATCTATGGCTACACCTTC.

This sequence joins TRBV7-2 and TRBJ2-1; D may be TRBD2 (6 bases). This CDR3 region has 16 residues. The germline gives CDR1 SGHTA, CDR2 FQGNSA. V lost 3 bases and J lost 3, with 15 bases in between. The CDR3 DNA follows: TGTGCCAGCAGCTTCAACCCCGGGACTGTCTACAATGAGCAGTTCTTC. Amino acids: CASSFNPGTVYNEQFF.

V gene TRBV7-9 combines with J gene TRBJ1-1, with D perhaps matching TRBD1 (5 bases). The CDR3 covers 13 residues. The V gene lost 5 bases and the J gene lost 1 base, with 8 bases spanning the gap. Per germline, CDR1 SEHNR and CDR2 FQNEAQ (reference sequence). The CDR3 DNA sequence: TGTGCCAGCAGCCGAGGGGAGAACACTGAAGCTTTCTTT. This translates into CASSRGENTEAFF.

The rearrangement links TRBV7-9 to TRBJ2-1, with D possibly matching TRBD1 (5 bases). Germline V gives CDR1 SEHNR, CDR2 FQNEAQ (reference sequence). CDR3 length: 17 residues. Trimming pared 1 base from V and 1 base from J, leaving 14 bases between. The CDR3 sequence is CASSLEMMGLSYNEQFF. The CDR3 DNA follows: TGTGCCAGCAGCTTAGAGATGATGGGGCTATCCTACAATGAGCAGTTCTTC. Filled out from reference TRBV7-9 and TRBJ2-1, the complete variable domain reads DTGVSQNPRHKITKRGQNVTFRCDPISEHNRLYWYRQTLGQGPEFLTYFQNEAQLEKSRLLSDRFSAERPKGSFSTLEIQRTEQGDSAMYLCASSLEMMGLSYNEQFFGPGTRLTVL.

V usage is TRBV19 and J usage is TRBJ2-1; 10 bases are a match to TRBD2. The CDR3 contains 14 residues. Germline V gives CDR1 LNHDA, CDR2 SQIVND (reference sequence). V dropped 7 bases and J dropped 5; count of bases not matched to a gene: 5. CDR3 in amino acids: CASTAGGTNNEQFF. The CDR3 DNA reads as TGTGCCAGTACAGCGGGAGGGACCAACAATGAGCAGTTCTTC.

The V call is TRBV7-2, the J call TRBJ2-2, with D unclear. Trimming removed 0 bases at V and 6 bases at J, with 5 bases between. CDR1 is SGHTA and CDR2 is FQGNSA in the germline V gene. The CDR3 is made up of 13 amino acids. CDR3 DNA: TGTGCCAGCAGCTTAGCGCCATCCGGGGAGCTGTTTTTT. Its translation: CASSLAPSGELFF.

This clone came up once. The chain carries TRBV11-2 and TRBJ2-7; 10 bases line up with TRBD1. Trimming removed 6 bases from V and 2 bases from J; junction bases left unmatched: 4. This CDR3 has 14 amino acids. The germline gives CDR1 SGHAT, CDR2 FQNNGV. The CDR3 nucleotides are TGTGCCAGCAGTTCCGGGACAGGGGCCTACGAGCAGTACTTC. Amino acids: CASSSGTGAYEQYF.

The chain couples TRBV27 to TRBJ2-7; D is undetermined. Germline-derived CDR1 and CDR2 are MNHEY and SMNVEV (reference sequence). This CDR3 comprises 13 residues. The V end was cut by 4 bases, the J end by 3 bases, with 10 bases between. CDR3 sequence (DNA): TGTGCCAGCAGTTGGCAGCAGAGCTACGAGCAGTACTTC. Its protein is CASSWQQSYEQYF.

The CDR3 sequence: CASSLSVGDRAHYEQYF. The CDR3 coding sequence is TGTGCCAGCAGTTTATCGGTAGGGGACAGAGCCCATTACGAGCAGTACTTC. This sequence joins TRBV27 and TRBJ2-7; TRBD1 matches at 7 bases. CDR1 is MNHEY and CDR2 is SMNVEV in the germline V gene (reference sequence). V shed 0 bases, J shed 4 bases, and the junction held 12 bases outside the gene matches. CDR3 length equals 17 residues.

The chain combines TRBV29-1 with TRBJ2-1; possible D gene TRBD1, 5 bases. This CDR3 has 14 amino acids. The V end was cut by 5 bases, the J end by 0 bases, with 11 bases between. Germline values: CDR1 SQVTM, CDR2 ANQGSEA. CDR3 sequence reads: CSVKGASSYNEQFF. DNA of the CDR3: TGCAGCGTTAAAGGGGCCAGCTCCTACAATGAGCAGTTCTTC.

The chain uses TRBV4-3 and TRBJ2-2, with 10 nucleotides matching TRBD1. CDR1 is LGHNA and CDR2 is YSLEER in the germline V gene. The CDR3 has 16 amino acids. With 3 bases clipped from V and 1 base from J, the junction kept 2 bases outside the gene matches. CDR3 protein: CASSQTGGKNTGELFF. CDR3 DNA: TGCGCCAGCAGCCAGACAGGGGGCAAGAACACCGGGGAGCTGTTTTTT.

The chain joins TRBV6-5 to TRBJ1-1; D may be TRBD1 (6 bases). The CDR3 is made up of 13 amino acids. Looked up from germline, CDR1 is MNHEY and CDR2 is SVGAGI. V lost 5 bases, J lost 2 bases, and 9 bases lay in between. Here the CDR3 reads CASSLGTNTEAFF. Written as DNA, the CDR3 is TGTGCCAGCAGTCTCGGGACAAACACTGAAGCTTTCTTT.

The V and J genes are TRBV5-1 and TRBJ1-1; D ambiguous. The CDR3 length is 17 residues. Germline V CDR1 and CDR2: SGHRS, YFSETQ. The V and J ends lost 4 bases and 0 bases respectively, with 19 bases between them. DNA for the CDR3: TGCGCCAGCAGCCCCTTCGGTAGACAAATACTGAACACTGAAGCTTTCTTT. Protein: CASSPFGRQILNTEAFF.

The chain uses TRBV28 and TRBJ2-5; 7 positions agree with TRBD2. Per the germline V gene, CDR1 is MDHEN and CDR2 is SYDVKM. After removal of 7 bases from V and 2 bases from J, the junction contained 10 bases not matched to a gene. The CDR3 has 15 residues. The CDR3 coding sequence is TGTGCCAGCATCCTAGGGGCTAGCGGTCAAGAGACCCAGTACTTC. As protein: CASILGASGQETQYF.

The V and J genes are TRBV4-3 and TRBJ2-1; 7 nucleotides line up with TRBD2. The CDR3 covers 17 residues. Germline trimming cut 1 base from V and 0 bases from J; bases unmatched to any gene: 6. Germline V gives CDR1 LGHNA, CDR2 YSLEER. CDR3 nucleotide sequence: TGCGCCAGCAGCCAAGGGGGGGGTCTGGCCTCCTACAATGAGCAGTTCTTC. Protein product: CASSQGGGLASYNEQFF.

The gene calls are TRBV5-4 and TRBJ1-1; a weak D match, TRBD1 (5 bases). V was trimmed by 4 bases and J by 7 bases, leaving 17 bases between them. This CDR3 has 14 amino acids. The V gene's germline CDR1 is SGHNT and CDR2 YYREEE (reference sequence). The CDR3 protein is CASSPPGRANEAFF. The CDR3 region has the DNA TGTGCCAGCAGCCCCCCAGGGCGGGCCAATGAAGCTTTCTTT.

The gene calls are TRBV5-4 and TRBJ2-7; no clear D gene. Deletions cut 4 bases from V and 2 bases from J, with 10 bases between. CDR1 and CDR2 (germline): SGHNT, YYREEE (reference sequence). The CDR3 runs to 13 residues. As DNA, the CDR3 is TGTGCCAGCAGCCGAGGCACTGCCTACGAGCAGTACTTC. Protein product: CASSRGTAYEQYF.

The rearrangement links TRBV7-9 to TRBJ2-1; D not resolved. CDR3 size: 14 residues. Germline V gives CDR1 SEHNR, CDR2 FQNEAQ (reference sequence). The V end was cut by 5 bases, the J end by 7 bases, with 15 bases between. This CDR3 reads CASSPRSMENEQFF. The CDR3 DNA sequence: TGTGCCAGCAGCCCCCGGTCGATGGAGAATGAGCAGTTCTTC.

This clone was seen only once. This chain connects TRBV7-8 to TRBJ2-7; 8 nucleotides agree with TRBD1. The germline V gene encodes CDR1 SGHVS and CDR2 FQNEAQ. Germline trimming cut 3 bases from V and 2 bases from J; bases unmatched to any gene: 12. The CDR3 is 17 residues long. CDR3 bases: TGTGCCAGCAGCTTTAGTACAGGGGGGTTCGGCCCCTACGAGCAGTACTTC. It translates to CASSFSTGGFGPYEQYF. The whole variable domain, filled in from reference TRBV7-8 and TRBJ2-7, reads GAGVSQSPRYKVAKRGQDVALRCDPISGHVSLFWYQQALGQGPEFLTYFQNEAQLDKSGLPSDRFFAERPEGSVSTLKIQRTQQEDSAVYLCASSFSTGGFGPYEQYFGPGTRLTVT.